The 20 T cell receptor beta chains listed next were all sequenced from one sample in a study of T cells in Graves' hyperthyroidism and ophthalmopathy. From RNA transcripts, TCR beta CDR3 regions were amplified. RT-PCR in the first round (using the HTBI primer set) targeted the TCR CDR3. MiXCR, run by TCRdb on the multiplex PCR reads, gives a single entry per CDR3 protein. The data contain a few hundred thousand distinct CDR3 sequences, 14% to 15% of them singletons. The source material was blood. The receptor source for this set is a young woman with Graves' hyperthyroidism.

This clonotype came up a few times. The genes are TRBV20-1 and TRBJ2-4; TRBD1 is a possible D gene (6 bases). Germline CDR1 DFQATT, CDR2 SNEGSKA (reference sequence). This CDR3 has 15 residues. V was pared by 5 bases and J by 1 base, with 15 bases between. CDR3: CSAEGGSRAKNIQYF. CDR3 nucleotide sequence: TGCAGTGCTGAAGGGGGTAGTAGGGCCAAAAACATTCAGTACTTC.

The sample holds a few counts of this clonotype. The rearrangement uses TRBV2 and TRBJ1-6; possibly TRBD1 for D (6 bases). V was cut by 7 bases and J by 10 bases, with 20 bases left in between. The CDR3 loop spans 15 amino acids. Germline-derived CDR1 and CDR2 are SNHLY and FYNNEI. The CDR3 sequence is CASTKGGLGTSPLHF. The CDR3, as DNA: TGTGCCAGCACCAAAGGGGGGTTGGGGACGTCACCCCTCCACTTT.

In its sample, this clonotype was seen many times. The V and J genes are TRBV5-1 and TRBJ2-1; D gene ambiguous. V was pared by 4 bases and J by 3 bases, with 14 bases between. CDR1 is SGHRS and CDR2 is YFSETQ in the germline V gene. This CDR3 is 15 amino acids long. CDR3 nucleotides: TGCGCCAGCAGCCCCTCGGAATCGGACTACAATGAGCAGTTCTTC. Encoded protein: CASSPSESDYNEQFF.

The sample holds many counts of this clonotype. The CDR3 here is CASSYSHRGLYNEQFF. CDR3 DNA sequence: TGTGCCAGCAGTTACTCTCACAGGGGTCTCTACAATGAGCAGTTCTTC. This sequence joins TRBV6-6 and TRBJ2-1; 7 nucleotides align to TRBD1. Germline V lookup: CDR1 MNHNY, CDR2 SVGAGI (reference sequence). V was clipped by 0 bases and J by 3 bases; unmatched bases: 5. CDR3 length: 16 amino acids.

This clonotype was recorded at least ten times. The chain couples TRBV6-1 to TRBJ2-1; 8 bases fit TRBD1. This CDR3 spans 14 amino acids. J lost 5 bases, V lost 4 bases, and 4 bases had no gene match. The germline CDR1 and CDR2 sequences are MNHNS and SASEGT. Here the CDR3 DNA reads TGTGCCAGCAGTGGGACAGGGAAACACAATGAGCAGTTCTTC. This encodes CASSGTGKHNEQFF.

This clonotype has only a few counts. The V call is TRBV6-1, the J call TRBJ1-1, with D possibly TRBD1 on 5 matching bases. The CDR3 loop spans 15 amino acids. The ends were cut back, 5 bases at V and 3 bases at J, with 16 bases in the middle. Looked up from germline, CDR1 is MNHNS and CDR2 is SASEGT. In nucleotides, the CDR3 is TGTGCCAGCAGTCCGTGGACACTTGTCGACACTGAAGCTTTCTTT. Residues: CASSPWTLVDTEAFF.

This clonotype was seen a few times. The V and J genes are TRBV20-1 and TRBJ1-5; TRBD1 matches at 8 bases. From germline, CDR1 is DFQATT and CDR2 SNEGSKA (reference sequence). The CDR3 totals 15 residues. V gave up 1 base and J gave up 7 bases; unmatched junction bases: 9. The CDR3: CSARARTGFGQPQHF. CDR3 bases: TGCAGTGCTAGAGCCAGGACAGGGTTCGGCCAGCCCCAGCATTTT.

The chain joins TRBV5-4 to TRBJ2-2; 7 nucleotides match TRBD2. V dropped 2 bases and J dropped 0; count of bases not matched to a gene: 4. CDR3 length: 16 residues. Germline CDR1 SGHNT, CDR2 YYREEE (reference sequence). The CDR3 bases are TGTGCCAGCAGCTTCGGCGGGAGAGCGAACACCGGGGAGCTGTTTTTT. Amino acid sequence: CASSFGGRANTGELFF.

This clonotype showed up just a few times. The V gene is TRBV10-1, the J gene TRBJ2-5, with D hard to call. Trimming cost V 0 bases and J 5 bases, with 10 bases left between them. The CDR3 is 14 amino acids. Germline V lookup: CDR1 WNHNN, CDR2 SYGVQD (reference sequence). CDR3 bases: TGCGCCAGCAGTGAGTCACAACGTAGGGAGACCCAGTACTTC. It codes for CASSESQRRETQYF.

This clonotype was counted at least ten times. The chain has TRBV7-3 and TRBJ2-7; a weak D match, TRBD1 (6 bases). The CDR3 extends over 15 amino acids. Trimming cost V 1 base and J 3 bases, with 13 bases left between them. The germline CDR1 and CDR2 sequences are SGHTA and FQGTGA. CDR3 nucleotide sequence: TGTGCCAGCAGCTTAAGTGGGGGCCTTATCTACGAGCAGTACTTC. It specifies CASSLSGGLIYEQYF.

CDR3 loop: CASSLGMVLAGDNEQFF. The DNA of the CDR3 is TGCGCCAGCAGCTTGGGGATGGTATTGGCAGGCGACAATGAGCAGTTCTTC. This chain joins TRBV5-1 and TRBJ2-1, with unresolved D. Per the germline V gene, CDR1 is SGHRS and CDR2 is YFSETQ. The CDR3 totals 17 residues. V lost 0 bases and J 5 bases, leaving 18 bases between the germline ends. The full variable domain, in which reference TRBV5-1 and TRBJ2-1 provide the parts outside the CDR3, is KAGVTQTPRYLIKTRGQQVTLSCSPISGHRSVSWYQQTPGQGLQFLFEYFSETQRNKGNFPGRFSGRQFSNSRSEMNVSTLELGDSALYLCASSLGMVLAGDNEQFFGPGTRLTVL.

The rearrangement joins TRBV5-4 to TRBJ1-1, with D tentatively TRBD1 (5 bases). This CDR3 spans 16 amino acids. Germline CDR1 SGHNT, CDR2 YYREEE (reference sequence). The V and J ends lost 4 bases and 0 bases respectively, with 16 bases between them. Here the CDR3 DNA reads TGTGCCAGCAGCGGAGGGGACGGTTTTATGAACACTGAAGCTTTCTTT. Its translation: CASSGGDGFMNTEAFF.

This rearrangement joins TRBV20-1 to TRBJ2-2, with TRBD2 matching over 9 bases. The length of the CDR3 is 14 residues. CDR1 DFQATT and CDR2 SNEGSKA come from the germline V gene (reference sequence). V shed 6 bases, J shed 2 bases, and the junction held 4 bases outside the gene matches. Here the CDR3 DNA reads TGCAGTGCCCACCTAGCGGGAAACACCGGGGAGCTGTTTTTT. Residues: CSAHLAGNTGELFF.

This clonotype was detected ten times or more. The genes are TRBV2 and TRBJ2-1; 7 bases align to TRBD1. This CDR3 has 15 residues. V lost 7 bases to trimming and J lost 2 bases; unmatched junction nucleotides: 8. Germline V gene sequence: CDR1 SNHLY, CDR2 FYNNEI. CDR3 sequence reads: CASNPQGSPYNEQFF. The CDR3 region has the DNA TGTGCCAGCAACCCACAGGGGAGCCCCTACAATGAGCAGTTCTTC.

This clonotype was counted a few times. This chain uses TRBV19 with TRBJ1-3; no definite D call. Germline CDR1 LNHDA, CDR2 SQIVND (reference sequence). This CDR3 region has 15 residues. Trimming took off 3 bases at V and 1 base at J, with 10 bases between the two ends. CDR3 in DNA: TGTGCCAGTAGTATGCGACGGATATCTGGAAACACCATATATTTT. This translates into CASSMRRISGNTIYF.

This clonotype has a count of ten or more. The rearrangement uses TRBV5-8 and TRBJ2-2, with TRBD2 as a possible D gene (5 bases). The CDR3 is 16 residues long. The germline V and J ends were trimmed by 4 bases and 4 bases, with 17 bases remaining between them. The germline CDR1 and CDR2 sequences are SGHTS and YDEGEE. In nucleotides, the CDR3 is TGTGCCAGCAGCCTCCGAGGGTTCGGGCGCACCGGGGAGCTGTTTTTT. This sequence encodes CASSLRGFGRTGELFF.

This clonotype has only a few counts. In DNA, the CDR3 is TGCGCCAGCAGCCCGAGACAGGGTAACTCCTACGAGCAGTACTTC. This sequence encodes CASSPRQGNSYEQYF. The chain is built from TRBV5-1 and TRBJ2-7; TRBD1 matches 7 bases. The CDR3 totals 15 residues. Losses at the gene ends were 4 bases for V and 0 bases for J; bases not matched to a gene: 7. Germline V gene sequence: CDR1 SGHRS, CDR2 YFSETQ.

The sample holds many counts of this clonotype. This chain joins TRBV20-1 and TRBJ2-7; 9 nucleotides align to TRBD1. The V and J ends lost 4 bases and 5 bases, in that order; junction bases with no gene match: 15. This CDR3 is built from 16 residues. The germline CDR1 and CDR2 sequences are DFQATT and SNEGSKA (reference sequence). CDR3 region: CSATVSRDRVLDEQYF. The CDR3 DNA reads TGCAGTGCTACCGTCAGCCGGGACAGGGTGTTAGACGAGCAGTACTTC.

This clonotype was counted many times. The rearrangement joins TRBV18 to TRBJ2-3; maybe TRBD2 (5 bases). From germline, CDR1 is KGHSH and CDR2 LQKENI. The CDR3 contains 13 residues. The V end lost 6 bases, the J end lost 5 bases, and 12 bases lay between the germline ends. In DNA, the CDR3 is TGTGCCAGCTCGACAACTAGAGAAGATACGCAGTATTTT. Its protein is CASSTTREDTQYF.

The chain has TRBV9 and TRBJ2-3; D may be TRBD2 (5 bases). CDR1 and CDR2 from the germline V gene are SGDLS and YYNGEE. V lost 0 bases, J lost 2 bases, and 13 bases lay in between. CDR3 length: 16 amino acids. CDR3 loop: CASSVASRRITDTQYF. The CDR3 DNA reads TGTGCCAGCAGCGTAGCGAGCAGGAGGATCACAGATACGCAGTATTTT.